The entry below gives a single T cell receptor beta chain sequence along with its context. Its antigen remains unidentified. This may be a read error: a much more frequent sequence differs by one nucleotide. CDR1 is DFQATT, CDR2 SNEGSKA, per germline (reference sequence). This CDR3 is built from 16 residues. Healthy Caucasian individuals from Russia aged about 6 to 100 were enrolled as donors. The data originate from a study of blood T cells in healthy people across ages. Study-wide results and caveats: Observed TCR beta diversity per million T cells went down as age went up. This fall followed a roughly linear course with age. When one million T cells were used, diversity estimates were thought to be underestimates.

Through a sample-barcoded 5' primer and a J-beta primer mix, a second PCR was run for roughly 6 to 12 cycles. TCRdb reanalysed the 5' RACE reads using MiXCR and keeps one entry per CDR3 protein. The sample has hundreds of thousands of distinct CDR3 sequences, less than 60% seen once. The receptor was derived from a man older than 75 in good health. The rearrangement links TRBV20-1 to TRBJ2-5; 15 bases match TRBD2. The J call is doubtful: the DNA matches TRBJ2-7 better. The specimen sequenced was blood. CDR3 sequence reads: CSARPWTSGGAFEQYF. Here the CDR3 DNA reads TGCAGTGCTAGGCCTTGGACTAGCGGGGGGGCCTTCGAGCAGTACTTC.